This TCR beta chain was found in a study of cytomegalovirus exposure and HLA in healthy donors. Trimming removed 4 bases from V and 6 bases from J; junction bases left unmatched: 2. The CDR3 has 14 residues. Germline values: CDR1 LNHNV, CDR2 YYDKDF (reference sequence). Amplification used 60 Vbeta primers and 13 Jbeta primers. Profiling relied on immunoSEQ multiplex PCR, and the TCRdb table lists in-frame clones only, not all of them. The sample lists 200,000 to 250,000 clones; 65% to 80% were seen once. General study points: Some public TCRs appeared in many individuals, while most sequences were rare.

As for this clone: The antigen is undetermined.

What was sequenced was PBMCs. The TCR originated in a girl aged 2-10 years in good health and CMV-seronegative. The rearrangement uses TRBV15 and TRBJ2-2; TRBD1 matches 10 bases. The CDR3 loop reads CATSNDRGPGELFF. DNA for the CDR3: TGTGCCACCAGCAACGACAGGGGGCCCGGGGAGCTGTTTTTT.